These T cell receptor beta chains were read from a single sample in a study of identifying expanded T cells in peripheral blood. Sequenced by immunoSEQ multiplex PCR; TCRdb stores in-frame clones only, minus some. This table holds more than 65,000 clones, about 91% found once. What was sequenced was blood. The receptors come from a person aged 18 to 75 in good health. Both conserved end residues are part of each CDR3. A D gene is named only where the DNA matches it firmly.

TRBV6-5	-	TRBJ2-7	CASSYSIGGGNYEQYF	TGTGCCAGCAGTTACTCGATCGGGGGAGGAAACTACGAGCAGTACTTC
TRBV13	TRBD2	TRBJ2-5	CASSETSGGPRFGETQYF	TGTGCCAGCAGCGAGACTAGCGGGGGCCCTCGCTTTGGAGAGACCCAGTACTTC
TRBV19	-	TRBJ2-2	CASSTGLTSTGELFF	TGTGCCAGTAGTACTGGACTAACTTCCACCGGGGAGCTGTTTTTT
TRBV5-5	-	TRBJ2-2	CASSLDISGNTGELFF	TGTGCCAGCAGCTTGGATATTAGCGGTAACACCGGGGAGCTGTTTTTT
TRBV7-2	-	TRBJ1-2	CASSLVPGGYTF	TGTGCCAGCAGCTTAGTTCCAGGGGGCTACACCTTC
TRBV5-4	-	TRBJ2-2	CASSLERGANTGELFF	TGTGCCAGCAGCTTGGAGAGGGGCGCGAACACCGGGGAGCTGTTTTTT
TRBV7-2	TRBD2	TRBJ2-7	CASSLAPSGSYEQYF	TGTGCCAGCAGCTTGGCCCCTAGCGGGTCCTACGAGCAGTACTTC
TRBV7-2	TRBD1	TRBJ1-3	CASGSGQALTNTIYF	TGTGCCAGCGGATCGGGACAGGCCCTCACAAACACCATATATTTT
TRBV6-5	TRBD2	TRBJ2-5	CASRLAGGAWETQYF	TGTGCCAGCAGACTAGCGGGAGGGGCCTGGGAGACCCAGTACTTC
TRBV14	TRBD2	TRBJ2-1	CASSQGSGGAYNEQFF	TGTGCCAGCAGCCAGGGGAGCGGGGGAGCCTACAATGAGCAGTTCTTC
TRBV28	-	TRBJ2-7	CASSFVRVGDEQYF	TGTGCCAGCAGTTTTGTAAGGGTAGGCGACGAGCAGTACTTC